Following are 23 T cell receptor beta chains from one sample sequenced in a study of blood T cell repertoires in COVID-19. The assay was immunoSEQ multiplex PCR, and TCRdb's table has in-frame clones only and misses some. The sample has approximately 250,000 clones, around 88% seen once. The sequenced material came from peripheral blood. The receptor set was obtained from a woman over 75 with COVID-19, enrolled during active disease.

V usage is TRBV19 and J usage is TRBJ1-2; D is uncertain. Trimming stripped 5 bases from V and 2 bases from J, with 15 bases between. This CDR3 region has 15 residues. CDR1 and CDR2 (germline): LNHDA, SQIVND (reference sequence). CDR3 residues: CASSPPAGTNYGYTF. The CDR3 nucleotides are TGTGCCAGTAGTCCCCCGGCGGGCACCAACTATGGCTACACCTTC.

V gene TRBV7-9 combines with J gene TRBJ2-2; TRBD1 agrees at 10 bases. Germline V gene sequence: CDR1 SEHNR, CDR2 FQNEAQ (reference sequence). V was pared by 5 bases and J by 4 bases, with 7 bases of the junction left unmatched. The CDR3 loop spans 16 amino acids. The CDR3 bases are TGTGCCAGCAGCCAGACGGGGACAGGGGCCACCGGGGAGCTGTTTTTT. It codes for CASSQTGTGATGELFF.

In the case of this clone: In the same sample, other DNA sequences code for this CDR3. CDR3 protein: CASSLPGQGGFRNTIYF. The CDR3 DNA is TGCGCCAGCAGCCTGCCGGGACAGGGAGGTTTTCGAAACACCATATATTTT. V is TRBV5-1 and J is TRBJ1-3, with 9 bases aligning to TRBD1. CDR3 length equals 17 residues. V lost 4 bases and J lost 5; bases outside the gene matches: 13. Germline lookup yields CDR1 SGHRS and CDR2 YFSETQ.

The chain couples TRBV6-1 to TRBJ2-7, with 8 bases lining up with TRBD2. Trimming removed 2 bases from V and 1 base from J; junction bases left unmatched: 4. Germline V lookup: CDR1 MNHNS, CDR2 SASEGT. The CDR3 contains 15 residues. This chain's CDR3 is CASSESGGFSYEQYF. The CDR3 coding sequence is TGTGCCAGCAGTGAAAGCGGGGGTTTTTCCTACGAGCAGTACTTC.

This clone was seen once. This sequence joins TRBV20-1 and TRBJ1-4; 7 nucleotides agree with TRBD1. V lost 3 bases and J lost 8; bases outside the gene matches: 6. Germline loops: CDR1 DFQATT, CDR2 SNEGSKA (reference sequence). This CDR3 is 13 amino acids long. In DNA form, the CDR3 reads TGCAGTGCTAGTTTTGGACAGGCCGAAAAACTGTTTTTT. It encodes CSASFGQAEKLFF.

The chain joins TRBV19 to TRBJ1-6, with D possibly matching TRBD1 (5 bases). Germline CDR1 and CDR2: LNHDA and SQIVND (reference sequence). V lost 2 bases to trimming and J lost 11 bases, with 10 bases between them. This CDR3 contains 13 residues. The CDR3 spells CASSIPRQTPLHF. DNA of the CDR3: TGTGCCAGTAGTATACCGAGACAGACACCCCTCCACTTT.

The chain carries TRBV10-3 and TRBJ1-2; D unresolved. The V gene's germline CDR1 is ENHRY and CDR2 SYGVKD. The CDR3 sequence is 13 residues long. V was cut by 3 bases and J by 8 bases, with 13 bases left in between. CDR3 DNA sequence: TGTGCCATCAGTGAAGAGGGAGCAAAAGGCTACACCTTC. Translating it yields CAISEEGAKGYTF.

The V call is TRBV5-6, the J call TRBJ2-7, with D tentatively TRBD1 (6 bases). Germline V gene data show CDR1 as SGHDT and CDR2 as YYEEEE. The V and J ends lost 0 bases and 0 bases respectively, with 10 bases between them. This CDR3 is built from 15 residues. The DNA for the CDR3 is TGTGCCAGCAGCTTGGTGGACAGACACTCCTACGAGCAGTACTTC. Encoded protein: CASSLVDRHSYEQYF.

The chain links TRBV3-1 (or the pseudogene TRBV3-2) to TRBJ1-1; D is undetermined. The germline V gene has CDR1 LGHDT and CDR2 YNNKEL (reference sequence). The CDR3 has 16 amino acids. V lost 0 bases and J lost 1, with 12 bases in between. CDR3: CASSQEFGRQNTEAFF. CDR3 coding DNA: TGTGCCAGCAGCCAAGAATTCGGGAGGCAGAACACTGAAGCTTTCTTT.

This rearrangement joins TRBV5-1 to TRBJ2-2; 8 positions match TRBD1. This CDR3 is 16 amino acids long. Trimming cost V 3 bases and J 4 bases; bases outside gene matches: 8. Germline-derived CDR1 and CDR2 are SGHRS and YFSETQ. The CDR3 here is CASSSLTGVGTGELFF. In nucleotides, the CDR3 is TGCGCCAGCAGCTCGCTGACAGGGGTGGGCACCGGGGAGCTGTTTTTT.

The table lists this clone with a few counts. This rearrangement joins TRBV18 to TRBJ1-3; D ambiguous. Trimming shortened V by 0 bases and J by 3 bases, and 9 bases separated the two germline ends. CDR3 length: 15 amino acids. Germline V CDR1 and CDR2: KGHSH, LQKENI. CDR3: CASSPPLTVGNTIYF. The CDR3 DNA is TGTGCCAGCTCACCACCGCTGACTGTTGGAAACACCATATATTTT. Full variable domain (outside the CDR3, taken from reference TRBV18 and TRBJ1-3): NAGVMQNPRHLVRRRGQEARLRCSPMKGHSHVYWYRQLPEEGLKFMVYLQKENIIDESGMPKERFSAEFPKEGPSILRIQQVVRGDSAAYFCASSPPLTVGNTIYFGEGSWLTVV.

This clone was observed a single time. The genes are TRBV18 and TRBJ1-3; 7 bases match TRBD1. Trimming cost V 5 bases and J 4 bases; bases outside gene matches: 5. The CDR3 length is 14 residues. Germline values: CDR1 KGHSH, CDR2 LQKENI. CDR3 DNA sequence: TGTGCCAGCTCAGCGACAGGGCCAGGAAACACCATATATTTT. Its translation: CASSATGPGNTIYF.

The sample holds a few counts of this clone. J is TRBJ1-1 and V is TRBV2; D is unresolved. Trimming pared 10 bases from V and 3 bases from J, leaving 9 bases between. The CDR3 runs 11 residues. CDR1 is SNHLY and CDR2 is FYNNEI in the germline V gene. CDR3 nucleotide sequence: TGTGCCACCGGCCTAGACACTGAAGCTTTCTTT. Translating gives CATGLDTEAFF.

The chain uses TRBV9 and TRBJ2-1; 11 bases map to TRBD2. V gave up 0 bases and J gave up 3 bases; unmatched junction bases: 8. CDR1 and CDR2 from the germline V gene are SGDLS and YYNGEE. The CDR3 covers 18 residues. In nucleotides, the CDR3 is TGTGCCAGCAGCGTAGGCGGGGGGGGGACTAGCGGCTACAATGAGCAGTTCTTC. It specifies CASSVGGGGTSGYNEQFF.

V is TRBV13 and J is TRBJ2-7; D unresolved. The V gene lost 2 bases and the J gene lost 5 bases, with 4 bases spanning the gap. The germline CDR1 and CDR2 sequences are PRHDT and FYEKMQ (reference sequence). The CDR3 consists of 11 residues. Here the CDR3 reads CASSLLDEQYV. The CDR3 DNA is TGTGCCAGCAGCTTATTAGACGAGCAGTACGTC.

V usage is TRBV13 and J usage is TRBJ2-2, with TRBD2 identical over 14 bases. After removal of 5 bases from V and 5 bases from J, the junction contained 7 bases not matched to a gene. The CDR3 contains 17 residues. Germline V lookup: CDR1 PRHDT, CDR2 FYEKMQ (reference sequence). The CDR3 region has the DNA TGTGCCAGCAGCAGACTAGCGGGGGGGCCGAGGACCGGGGAGCTGTTTTTT. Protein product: CASSRLAGGPRTGELFF.

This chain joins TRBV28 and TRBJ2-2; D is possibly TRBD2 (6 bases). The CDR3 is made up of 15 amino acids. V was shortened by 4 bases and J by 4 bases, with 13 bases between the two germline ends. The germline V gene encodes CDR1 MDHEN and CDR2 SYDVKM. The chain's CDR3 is CASSSGSAGTGELFF. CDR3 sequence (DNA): TGTGCCAGCAGTTCGGGTTCAGCGGGCACCGGGGAGCTGTTTTTT.

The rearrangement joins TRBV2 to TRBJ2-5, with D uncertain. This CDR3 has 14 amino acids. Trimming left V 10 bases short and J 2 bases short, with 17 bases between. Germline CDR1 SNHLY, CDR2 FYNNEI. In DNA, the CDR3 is TGTGCCACCCAGAGGAATAACGGACAAGAGACCCAGTACTTC. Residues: CATQRNNGQETQYF.

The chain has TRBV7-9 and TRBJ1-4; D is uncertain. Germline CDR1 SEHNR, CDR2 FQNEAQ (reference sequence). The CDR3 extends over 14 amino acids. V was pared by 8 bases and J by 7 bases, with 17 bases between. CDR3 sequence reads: CASHNPGSSEKLFF. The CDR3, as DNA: TGTGCCAGCCACAACCCGGGATCTAGTGAAAAACTGTTTTTT. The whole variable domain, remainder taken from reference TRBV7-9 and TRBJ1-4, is DTGVSQNPRHKITKRGQNVTFRCDPISEHNRLYWYRQTLGQGPEFLTYFQNEAQLEKSRLLSDRFSAERPKGSFSTLEIQRTEQGDSAMYLCASHNPGSSEKLFFGSGTQLSVL.

The CDR3 loop is CASSGRQVNTGELFF. Here the CDR3 DNA reads TGCGCCAGCAGCGGGAGACAGGTGAACACCGGGGAGCTGTTTTTT. The rearrangement links TRBV5-1 to TRBJ2-2, with D perhaps TRBD1 (6 bases). Per the germline V gene, CDR1 is SGHRS and CDR2 is YFSETQ. V lost 4 bases and J 1 base, leaving 11 bases between the germline ends. The CDR3 loop spans 15 amino acids.

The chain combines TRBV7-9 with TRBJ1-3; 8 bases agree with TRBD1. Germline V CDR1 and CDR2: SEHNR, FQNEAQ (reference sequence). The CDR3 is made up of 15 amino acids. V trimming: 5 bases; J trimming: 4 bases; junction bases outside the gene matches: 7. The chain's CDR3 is CASSPRGLRGNTIYF. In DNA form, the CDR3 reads TGTGCCAGCAGCCCCAGGGGGCTGCGCGGAAACACCATATATTTT.

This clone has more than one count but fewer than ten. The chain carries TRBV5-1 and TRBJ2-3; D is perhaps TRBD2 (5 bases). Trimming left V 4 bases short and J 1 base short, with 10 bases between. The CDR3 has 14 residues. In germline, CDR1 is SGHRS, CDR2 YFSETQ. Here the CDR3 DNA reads TGCGCCAGCAGCCGGACTTCGGGCACAGATACGCAGTATTTT. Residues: CASSRTSGTDTQYF. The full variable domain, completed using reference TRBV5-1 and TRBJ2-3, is KAGVTQTPRYLIKTRGQQVTLSCSPISGHRSVSWYQQTPGQGLQFLFEYFSETQRNKGNFPGRFSGRQFSNSRSEMNVSTLELGDSALYLCASSRTSGTDTQYFGPGTRLTVL.

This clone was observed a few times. The CDR3 DNA reads TGCGCCAGCAGCTTTGTAGCCGGGAACACTGAAGCTTTCTTT. This encodes CASSFVAGNTEAFF. The chain carries TRBV5-1 and TRBJ1-1; D is uncertain. Deletions cut 2 bases from V and 1 base from J, with 9 bases between. Germline V gene data show CDR1 as SGHRS and CDR2 as YFSETQ. CDR3 length: 14 residues.